Presented here are 10 T cell receptor beta chains from one specimen sequenced in a study of blood T cells in healthy people across ages. A sample-barcoded 5' primer and a J-beta primer mix were used in a second PCR of about 6 to 11 cycles. One entry per CDR3 protein results from TCRdb running MiXCR on the 5' RACE reads. The sample consists of 700,000 to 1,000,000 distinct CDR3 sequences, roughly 44% of them appearing once. Input material: blood. The receptor source for this set is a man between 60 and 75 years old in good health.

The sample holds many counts of this clonotype. The chain carries TRBV29-1 and TRBJ2-7, with TRBD1 matching 9 bases. The ends lost 2 bases at V and 4 bases at J; junction bases unmatched: 6. The V gene's germline CDR1 is SQVTM and CDR2 ANQGSEA. The CDR3 is 14 amino acids. CDR3 sequence reads: CSVEQTGGSYEQYF. In nucleotides, the CDR3 is TGCAGCGTTGAACAGACAGGGGGTTCATACGAGCAGTACTTC.

This sequence joins TRBV5-1 and TRBJ2-7; 12 bases are a match to TRBD2. Trimming at V came to 3 bases and at J to 0 bases, leaving 7 bases not matched to a gene. Germline lookup yields CDR1 SGHRS and CDR2 YFSETQ. CDR3 length: 17 residues. The CDR3 is CASSWTSGVLSSYEQYF. The CDR3 nucleotides are TGCGCCAGCAGCTGGACTAGCGGGGTCCTCAGCTCCTACGAGCAGTACTTC. Using reference TRBV5-1 and TRBJ2-7 for the parts outside the CDR3, the full variable domain is KAGVTQTPRYLIKTRGQQVTLSCSPISGHRSVSWYQQTPGQGLQFLFEYFSETQRNKGNFPGRFSGRQFSNSRSEMNVSTLELGDSALYLCASSWTSGVLSSYEQYFGPGTRLTVT.

The chain carries TRBV25-1 and TRBJ2-7; D remains unclear. From germline, CDR1 is MGHDK and CDR2 SYGVNS. The CDR3 is 13 residues long. The V end was cut by 4 bases, the J end by 0 bases, with 7 bases between. Here the CDR3 DNA reads TGTGCCAGCAGTGCACCCGGCTCCTACGAGCAGTACTTC. This sequence encodes CASSAPGSYEQYF.

The rearrangement links TRBV7-2 to TRBJ2-2; 10 nucleotides match TRBD2. Germline V gene lookup returns CDR1 SGHTA and CDR2 FQGNSA. Trimming at V came to 1 base and at J to 5 bases, leaving 4 bases not matched to a gene. The CDR3 sequence is 16 residues long. CDR3 sequence (DNA): TGTGCCAGCAGCTTAGTTAGCGGGGGGACTACCGGGGAGCTGTTTTTT. This encodes CASSLVSGGTTGELFF.

This clonotype has more than one count but fewer than ten. This sequence joins TRBV10-3 and TRBJ1-1; D remains ambiguous. The CDR3 totals 14 residues. The V end was cut by 4 bases, the J end by 0 bases, with 9 bases between. Looked up from germline, CDR1 is ENHRY and CDR2 is SYGVKD. Here the CDR3 reads CAISVREMNTEAFF. The CDR3 DNA is TGTGCCATCAGTGTTAGGGAAATGAACACTGAAGCTTTCTTT.

Ten or more counts support this clonotype. V is TRBV12-3 or TRBV12-4 and J is TRBJ2-5; 10 bases agree with TRBD2. V lost 6 bases, J lost 11 bases, and 15 bases stayed unmatched. The CDR3 totals 15 residues. This CDR3 reads CASRQSGGEINEQYF. The CDR3 nucleotides read TGTGCCAGCAGACAAAGCGGGGGGGAGATCAATGAGCAGTACTTC.

This clonotype was seen only a few times. The chain joins TRBV5-1 to TRBJ1-1; D is undetermined. Germline CDR1 and CDR2: SGHRS and YFSETQ. Trimming took off 0 bases at V and 3 bases at J, with 6 bases between the two ends. The CDR3 covers 13 residues. CDR3 nucleotides: TGCGCCAGCAGCTTGGTAATCGACACTGAAGCTTTCTTT. Translation: CASSLVIDTEAFF.

J is TRBJ1-4 and V is TRBV12-3 or TRBV12-4; no clear D gene. Trimming removed 5 bases at V and 8 bases at J, with 9 bases between. The length of the CDR3 is 12 residues. The CDR3 sequence is CASSRRLEKLFF. In nucleotides, the CDR3 is TGTGCCAGCAGTCGTAGGCTCGAAAAACTGTTTTTT.

V and J are TRBV7-2 and TRBJ1-2; TRBD1 is a possible D gene (5 bases). CDR1 and CDR2 from the germline V gene are SGHTA and FQGNSA. The CDR3 covers 16 residues. The germline V and J ends were trimmed by 1 base and 4 bases, with 16 bases remaining between them. The CDR3 DNA reads TGTGCCAGCAGCTTAGAACCTGCAGGGTTGAGCTATGGCTACACCTTC. Translated, it gives CASSLEPAGLSYGYTF.

This clonotype was observed a handful of times. The chain couples TRBV30 to TRBJ2-2; D uncertain. Trimming left V 0 bases short and J 7 bases short, with 9 bases between. CDR3 length: 13 amino acids. Germline CDR1 is GTSNPN and CDR2 is SVGIG (reference sequence). CDR3 in DNA: TGTGCCTGGAGTGTACACACATACGGGGAGCTGTTTTTT. This translates into CAWSVHTYGELFF.